Sequencing of this T cell receptor beta chain was carried out in a study of blood T cell repertoires in COVID-19 (dated by TCRdb to between 2020 and 2021). In the study overall: The collaborator samples originated in the United States, Italy and Spain and spanned the acute and convalescent phases of COVID-19. The prospective study material was composed of cDNA or gDNA derived from T cells, B-cell-depleted T cells, or PBMCs. Subjects who had been exposed to COVID-19, were actively infected with it, or had recovered from it provided the deeply sampled blood TCRbeta repertoires that made up the dataset. The repertoires were released in a freely available public database meant as a resource for research on the immune response to SARS-CoV-2. Samples came from the ongoing ImmuneRACE study (first 160 participants) plus 1,254 subjects from 6 global collaborators. Sample metadata almost always included a de-identified subject ID, COVID-19 status, age in years and sex. Where available, HLA class I and class II types were taken from metadata supplied by the sample provider and were not determined by assay-based typing. Study-wide conclusions, independent of this receptor: The amount of clinical and demographic metadata varied by source and participant and was provided uncurated.

TCRbeta CDR3 regions were amplified from genomic DNA by means of the immunoSEQ Assay, a bias-controlled multiplex PCR. Regarding the original processing steps: Nucleated cell counts per sample were estimated from amplification of reference gene primers within the assay. To quantify the absolute abundance of each unique TCRbeta CDR3 rearrangement, sequence reads were collapsed and filtered. For each sample, productive Simpson clonality was calculated as the square root of Simpson's diversity index across productive rearrangements. The table comes from immuneACCESS by way of TCRdb, which keeps in-frame sequences with V and J called. Part of the clones is missing from these tables; in studies checked, under half for an unresolved V gene and the rest for unknown reasons. V and J calls plus clone size are reproduced from that table; the DNA served to infer D and trimming. A total of about 280,000 clones appear in this sample, roughly 86% of them only once. The ten largest account for around 2.1% of the sample.

Notes on this clone: The target of this receptor is not known. The sample holds no much larger clone one base away, and base qualities are not on file.

Another Seattle source contributed samples from volunteer blood donors who had recovered from COVID-19. Whole blood was collected in K2EDTA tubes by collaborating institutions according to the institutions' own protocols. Collaborator samples were shipped for TCRbeta analysis as frozen whole blood, isolated PBMCs, or DNA extracted from either sample type. The CDR1 and CDR2 encoded by the germline V gene (reference sequence) are MNHNY and SVGAGI. Trimming costs V 5 bases and J 0 bases, and their ends lie 17 bases apart. CDR3 length: 17 amino acids, cysteine to phenylalanine. The only DNA kept is the CDR3, 51 bases in frame from the first base.

The sequenced sample consisted of peripheral blood. The V gene is TRBV6-6 and the J gene is TRBJ1-3; the D gene assignment is ambiguous. This TCR was sampled from a woman younger than 45 who had recovered from COVID-19. The DNA sequence follows: TGTGCCAGCAGTCCCCTTGCCTCAACTGTCTCTGGAAACACCATATATTTT. It encodes CASSPLASTVSGNTIYF.